The entry below describes one T cell receptor (beta chain). This clone was detected a few times. The target of this receptor is not known. No much larger clonotype is one base removed from it; base qualities were not supplied. These data originate in a study of cytomegalovirus exposure and HLA in healthy donors (dated by TCRdb to between 2016 and 2019). Background for the entire study: According to an earlier analysis of 587 of the donors, 150 million to 200 million T cells yielded 90 million to 130 million unique TCR beta sequences and about 300 Gb of sequence data. In a later genetic analysis, genome-wide SNP genotypes for about three fifths of the roughly 670 donors were used, and that subset was treated as a discovery cohort. Of the roughly 410 genotyped donors, 81% were placed in the genetic ancestry cluster associated with self-reported Caucasian donors. To decide whether each TCR beta V gene segment behaved as functional or pseudogenic, an earlier analysis of nearly 600 of the donors relied on high-throughput TCR beta sequencing. The study aimed to test whether cataloging public T cell receptors could reveal signatures of past pathogen exposure. A handful of DR-DQ haplotypes were handled as single units for association and clustering because linkage in the cohort was strong. Rather than drawing on any new phenotypic data, the later analysis identified candidate immune exposures from TCR beta sequences and the way those sequences occurred across donors. Every repertoire in the discovery cohort had been generated on one and the same sequencing platform. To study patterns of TCR occurrence, a later analysis re-analyzed previously published TCR beta repertoires from 666 donors and added high-resolution HLA genotyping. Alongside the repertoire data, information on donor age, sex, ethnicity and CMV serostatus was compiled. To predict cytomegalovirus infection status, the study brought together high-throughput TCR immunosequencing, statistical association of individual TCRs with disease status, and machine learning. The number of typed donors differed by locus: roughly 629-640 for A, B, C, DRB1 and DQB1; 500 to 550 for DQA1; 606 for DPA1; and 400 to 480 for DPB1. An early release covering roughly 600 HLA-typed donors comprised about 310 gigabases of sequencing data and tens of millions of unique TCR sequences. A separate validation cohort of 100 to 150 different subjects was used in addition to the approximately 670-subject first cohort. Across approximately 400 genotyped donors of the cohort, an average of about 240,000 unique TCR beta nucleotide sequences per donor were sequenced, and around 19% of those sequences were non-productive. Using immunosequencing, the study profiled T cell repertoires from approximately 700 subjects and related those repertoires to cytomegalovirus serostatus. Both class I and class II loci were covered by HLA typing, at four-digit resolution. Paper-wide results and their limitations: Compared with equally common non-associated chains, HLA-associated TCR beta chains in a later analysis were more clonally expanded and had lower generation probabilities. Because counts were too low, seventeen rarely observed V segments, including chromosome 9 orphons, were left out of the earlier analysis of 500 to 650 of the donors. A later analysis found that TCR association rates varied across HLA loci, with DRB1 alleles showing the most associated TCRs and HLA-C alleles the fewest. According to the authors, the approach could potentially be generalized to other disease states and immunological phenotypes. The classifier was reported to diagnose cytomegalovirus status with high specificity and sensitivity in both the original and validation cohorts. A further reported finding was that TCR beta sequences accurately predicted the HLA-A and HLA-B alleles for most subjects in the first cohort. The only immune exposure information available for the cohort was CMV serostatus. Because some donors lacked HLA typing at each locus, the association tests relied only on the typed subset. In a later genetic analysis, a missense DCLRE1C variant was associated with V-gene and J-gene trimming of TCR beta chains, and the association was replicated in an independent cohort. An earlier analysis of 450 to 750 of the donors showed that most TCR beta V segments appeared in productive rearrangements either about 87% or about 30% of the time, which broadly matched IMGT annotations. A cluster of highly shared sequence variants was judged likely to represent a technical artifact of the sequencing pipeline. The cohort was sequenced for TCR beta chains only, and without alpha or paired-chain data the features that could be detected were limited. Roughly uniform sequencing depth across donors was assumed in presence/absence analyses, although this assumption may not hold. Assigning TCR associations to individual alleles was difficult when HLA alleles, especially DR and DQ, strongly co-occurred. In a later genetic analysis, fewer N-insertions in productive TCRs were reported among donors in an Asian-associated ancestry cluster than the approximately 710-donor mean. Across donors, most TCR sequences were observed very rarely, whereas some public TCRs were present in many individuals. In a later analysis, several top co-occurrence clusters were reported to appear linked to parvovirus B19, influenza, CMV and Epstein-Barr virus. A few of the identified cytomegalovirus-associated TCR beta chains were confirmed in vitro to be specific for cytomegalovirus antigens. Correlated functional status among segregating V segments might be attributable to linkage disequilibrium, but an unknown experimental factor could not be ruled out. Most CMV-associated TCR beta chains appeared to be HLA-restricted in a later analysis, and the HLA associations seemed to be driven largely by CMV exposure. The study gave a list of 150 to 200 TCR beta chains associated with cytomegalovirus. At a false discovery rate of 0.05, a later analysis linked approximately 18,000 TCR beta sequences to specific HLA alleles.

To prepare the library, the immunoSEQ multiplex PCR assay was applied. For the multiplex PCR, a mixture combining 60 forward primers for TCR Vbeta segments and 13 reverse primers for TCR Jbeta segments was used. Amplification of the CDR3 region of rearranged TCR beta genes was performed with a multiplex PCR assay on genomic DNA. Amplified TCR beta libraries were sequenced as 87-base-pair reads on the Illumina HiSeq System. Regarding the original processing steps: A later analysis counted tens of millions of unique TCR beta chains across the 666 repertoires, and 10 million to 12 million of these chains were shared by at least two donors. To remove PCR and sequencing errors, raw reads were error-corrected and collapsed into unique sequences using a nearest-neighbor algorithm that merged closely related sequences. Alignment of CDR3 sequences to IMGT reference sequences was used to assign V, D and J gene segments. For a sequence to be retained, at least a six-nucleotide match to both a V gene segment and a J gene segment was required. Rearrangements were classified as productive when the CDR3 lacked stop codons and remained in frame with V and J, and all other rearrangements were classified as non-productive. CDR3 was defined according to IMGT convention as the region running from the second conserved V-encoded cysteine to the conserved J-encoded phenylalanine. In an earlier analysis of some 550 of the donors, sequences lacking an unambiguous match to a single V gene segment were excluded. In an earlier analysis of several hundred of the donors, a V segment was called functional when productive rearrangements were above 56.7%, and segregating when the standard deviation between donors exceeded 5%. A statistical classification framework was built to diagnose cytomegalovirus status from the catalog of TCR beta chain sequences. In a later analysis, V and J genes were assigned by comparing TCR nucleotide sequences against IMGT/GENE-DB human TR gene sequences. In a later analysis, CDR3 sequences and most-parsimonious VDJ recombination scenarios were assigned using the TCRdist pipeline. In a later analysis, each TCR beta chain was defined by its CDR3 amino acid sequence together with its V-gene family, and reads without a unique V-gene family were excluded. As a way to deal with suspected cross-contamination and a sequencing artifact, a later analysis dropped 500 to 700 nucleotide sequences that were highly shared and had low generation probability. In a later analysis, a clonal expansion index was calculated for each public chain from normalized within-repertoire ranks of inferred template counts. In a later analysis, generation probabilities were computed using a VDJ recombination model fitted to out-of-frame rearrangements, and the results were checked against IGoR. In a later analysis, hypergeometric tests were used to score TCR-TCR, TCR-HLA and TCR-CMV co-occurrence, with a repertoire-size bias correction applied to TCR pairs. To estimate false discovery rates, a later analysis permuted the HLA or CMV assignments 20 times. In a later analysis, co-occurring TCRs were grouped using DBSCAN, with TCRdist sequence similarity added in when clustering inside HLA-allele-positive subsets. Co-occurrence clustering excluded repertoires with fewer than 30,000 or more than 120,000 public chains, plus five with anomalous nucleotide sharing. What TCRdb holds here is the immuneACCESS table cut down to in-frame rearrangements. Part of the clones is not present; checked against another copy, under half of the missing clones reflect an unresolved V gene, and the others are unexplained. The V and J calls and the clone size are those of that table, but D and trimming were determined from the DNA. Recorded for this sample are around 150,000 clones; roughly 84% of them occurred a single time. Of the sample, 1.5% to 2.5% falls within the top ten clones.

In total, fewer than 750 healthy bone marrow donors made up the cohort. Cohort members were all nominally healthy when sampled, although unrecorded immune exposures were likely present. The donor tested CMV seronegative and was one of the 352 seronegative cohort members. A peripheral blood sample was collected from each donor, and TCR beta sequencing was performed on peripheral blood mononuclear cells. Genomic DNA extraction from the blood cell samples was performed with the Qiagen DNeasy Blood Extraction Kit. This receptor was identified in a man younger than 35 in good health and CMV-seronegative. The sequenced sample was PBMCs.

The sequenced DNA is TGCGCCAGCAGCCAAGAAAAGCCTAGCGGATACGAGCAGTACTTC. Its translation reads: CASSQEKPSGYEQYF. The chain links TRBV4-1 with TRBJ2-7, with 7 bases matching TRBD2. From the cysteine up to the phenylalanine, the CDR3 has a length of 15 residues. Kept here is only the CDR3 DNA, which spans 45 bases and is read in frame from base 1. The germline V gene supplies CDR1 MGHRA and CDR2 YSYEKL. The germline V and J ends show losses of 0 bases and 4 bases respectively, and no gene match explains 6 bases of the junction.